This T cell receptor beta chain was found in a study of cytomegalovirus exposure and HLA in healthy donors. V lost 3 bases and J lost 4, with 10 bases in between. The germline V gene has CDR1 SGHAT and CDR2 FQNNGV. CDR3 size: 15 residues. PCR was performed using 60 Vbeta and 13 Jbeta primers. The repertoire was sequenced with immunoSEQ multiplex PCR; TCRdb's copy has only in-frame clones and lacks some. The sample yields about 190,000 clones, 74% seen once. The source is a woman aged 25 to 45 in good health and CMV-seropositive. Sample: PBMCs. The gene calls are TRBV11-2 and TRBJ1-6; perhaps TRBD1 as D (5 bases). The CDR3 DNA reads TGTGCCAGCAGCTTTGGGAGGGGATATAATTCACCCCTCCACTTT. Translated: CASSFGRGYNSPLHF. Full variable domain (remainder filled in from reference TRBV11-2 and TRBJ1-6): EAGVAQSPRYKIIEKRQSVAFWCNPISGHATLYWYQQILGQGPKLLIQFQNNGVVDDSQLPKDRFSAERLKGVDSTLKIQPAKLEDSAVYLCASSFGRGYNSPLHFGNGTRLTVT.